Here is one T cell receptor beta chain with its context. This sample is drawn from a study of blood T cells in healthy people across ages. PBMCs, at least 6.5 million per sample, were isolated. The junction had 6 bases not matched to a gene; V was cut back by 5 bases and J by 6 bases. From germline, CDR1 is SGHVS and CDR2 FQNEAQ. The CDR3 runs 15 residues. A second about 7 to 12 cycle PCR used barcoded and J-beta primers. Every cDNA was tagged by a template-switch adaptor with 12 random nucleotides. TCRdb passed the 5' RACE reads through MiXCR, listing each CDR3 protein once. The profile shows approximately 2,000,000 distinct CDR3 sequences, 30% to 40% of them singletons.

J is TRBJ2-7 and V is TRBV7-8; TRBD2 aligns across 14 bases. Sequenced: blood. The TCR comes from a human donor in good health. The CDR3 is CASSPWGLAGVEQYF. The DNA for the CDR3 is TGTGCCAGCAGCCCCTGGGGACTAGCGGGGGTCGAGCAGTACTTC.